The 12 T cell receptor beta chains below were found in one sample sequenced in a study of long-term antiretroviral therapy in people with HIV. Samples were assayed with immunoSEQ v3.0 at survey level. Clones were read by immunoSEQ multiplex PCR, and TCRdb kept only the in-frame ones, dropping some. The sample yields about 19,000 clones, about four fifths seen once. The starting material was unsorted PBMCs, obtained at the start of antiretroviral therapy, before treatment. The receptors here all came from a man younger than 35 with HIV.

This chain connects TRBV18 to TRBJ2-3; 9 positions match TRBD2. This CDR3 comprises 17 residues. The germline CDR1 and CDR2 sequences are KGHSH and LQKENI. J gave up 0 bases and V 3 bases, and 7 bases lay outside the gene matches. The CDR3 is CASSPLSGGTSTDTQYF. The DNA of the CDR3 is TGTGCCAGCTCACCTCTTAGCGGGGGCACTAGCACAGATACGCAGTATTTT.

This clone was found a few times. This chain uses TRBV6-1 with TRBJ2-2, with 9 nucleotides matching TRBD1. The ends lost 0 bases at V and 4 bases at J; junction bases unmatched: 0. This CDR3 is built from 15 residues. Germline assignment: CDR1 MNHNS and CDR2 SASEGT. The CDR3 nucleotides are TGTGCCAGCAGTGAAGCGACAGGGGGCACCGGGGAGCTGTTTTTT. Translating it yields CASSEATGGTGELFF.

V usage is TRBV4-3 and J usage is TRBJ2-7; the match to TRBD1 covers 7 bases. The CDR3 runs 15 residues. Per the germline V gene, CDR1 is LGHNA and CDR2 is YSLEER. V gave up 1 base and J gave up 6 bases; unmatched junction bases: 9. The CDR3 coding sequence is TGCGCCAGCAGCCAAGGAGTGCCAGGGGGAAGCGAGCAGTACTTC. Encoded protein: CASSQGVPGGSEQYF.

In its sample, this clone was seen once. The chain uses TRBV6-5 and TRBJ2-4; TRBD2 matches at 8 bases. With 5 bases clipped from V and 7 bases from J, the junction kept 4 bases outside the gene matches. Germline CDR1 is MNHEY and CDR2 is SVGAGI. This CDR3 region has 13 residues. CDR3 region: CASSQREYNIQYF. In nucleotides, the CDR3 is TGTGCCAGCAGTCAGCGGGAGTATAACATTCAGTACTTC.

This chain joins TRBV18 and TRBJ1-1; D not resolved. The CDR3 length is 14 residues. Germline CDR1 and CDR2: KGHSH and LQKENI. The V gene lost 6 bases and the J gene lost 1 base, with 12 bases spanning the gap. The CDR3 protein is CASSLGPTNTEAFF. The CDR3 DNA reads TGTGCCAGCTCCCTCGGGCCCACGAACACTGAAGCTTTCTTT.

The rearrangement joins TRBV28 to TRBJ2-4, with 8 nucleotides matching TRBD2. CDR1 is MDHEN, CDR2 SYDVKM, per germline. V lost 3 bases, J lost 3 bases, and 4 bases stayed unmatched. The CDR3 covers 15 residues. CDR3 nucleotides: TGTGCCAGCAGTTTCCCCGGGACTAGCAAAAACATTCAGTACTTC. Its translation: CASSFPGTSKNIQYF.

This clone was recorded once. The V gene is TRBV15, the J gene TRBJ2-1; D gene uncertain. The ends were cut back, 1 base at V and 4 bases at J, with 8 bases in the middle. The CDR3 totals 14 residues. Germline values: CDR1 LNHNV, CDR2 YYDKDF (reference sequence). CDR3 in DNA: TGTGCCACCAGCAGAGCCAGCGAGTACAATGAGCAGTTCTTC. This codes for CATSRASEYNEQFF.

This chain connects TRBV6-5 to TRBJ2-7; 12 bases map to TRBD1. The germline V gene encodes CDR1 MNHEY and CDR2 SVGAGI. J was trimmed by 7 bases and V by 5 bases; bases with no gene match: 9. The CDR3 runs to 15 residues. The CDR3 DNA sequence: TGTGCCAGCAGTCCATCCGGGACAGGGGGCAAGGAGCAGTACTTC. It specifies CASSPSGTGGKEQYF.

The rearrangement joins TRBV5-1 to TRBJ2-3; D uncertain. The V end was cut by 0 bases, the J end by 4 bases, with 12 bases between. The germline gives CDR1 SGHRS, CDR2 YFSETQ. The length of the CDR3 is 15 residues. The CDR3 is CASSLAGTYPDTQYF. CDR3 in DNA: TGCGCCAGCAGCTTGGCCGGCACTTACCCAGATACGCAGTATTTT. The variable domain in full, with the rest retrieved from reference TRBV5-1 and TRBJ2-3, is KAGVTQTPRYLIKTRGQQVTLSCSPISGHRSVSWYQQTPGQGLQFLFEYFSETQRNKGNFPGRFSGRQFSNSRSEMNVSTLELGDSALYLCASSLAGTYPDTQYFGPGTRLTVL.

V is TRBV18 and J is TRBJ2-4; weak D call: TRBD1 (6 bases). The CDR3 is made up of 15 amino acids. V gave up 5 bases and J gave up 0 bases, with 11 bases separating them. CDR1 and CDR2 (germline): KGHSH, LQKENI. CDR3 DNA: TGTGCCAGCTCAGGACAGAACGCAGCCAAAAACATTCAGTACTTC. Residues: CASSGQNAAKNIQYF.

In this sample, this clone turned up once. The V call is TRBV18, the J call TRBJ2-3, with unresolved D. Germline V gives CDR1 KGHSH, CDR2 LQKENI. V gave up 2 bases and J gave up 2 bases, with 2 bases separating them. The CDR3 extends over 12 amino acids. CDR3 amino acids: CASSPTTDTQYF. In nucleotides, the CDR3 is TGTGCCAGCTCACCAACCACAGATACGCAGTATTTT.

The count of this clone is one. The chain is built from TRBV4-3 and TRBJ2-2; D is unresolved. Germline V gene data show CDR1 as LGHNA and CDR2 as YSLEER. Trimming took off 1 base at V and 7 bases at J, with 7 bases between the two ends. CDR3 length: 13 residues. Here the CDR3 DNA reads TGCGCCAGCAGCCAAGGTCGCGGCGGGGAGCTGTTTTTT. Translating gives CASSQGRGGELFF.